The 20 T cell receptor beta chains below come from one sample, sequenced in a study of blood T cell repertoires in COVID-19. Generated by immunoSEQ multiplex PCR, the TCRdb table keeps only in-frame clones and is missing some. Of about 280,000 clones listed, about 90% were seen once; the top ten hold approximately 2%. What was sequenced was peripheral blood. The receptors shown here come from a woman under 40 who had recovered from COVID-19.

CDR3 protein: CASSQLAGGGWEQYF. CDR3 in DNA: TGTGCCAGCAGTCAACTAGCGGGAGGTGGTTGGGAGCAGTACTTC. This chain connects TRBV27 to TRBJ2-7, with 12 positions matching TRBD2. With 5 bases clipped from V and 7 bases from J, the junction kept 9 bases outside the gene matches. The CDR3 sequence is 15 residues long. Germline V lookup: CDR1 MNHEY, CDR2 SMNVEV (reference sequence).

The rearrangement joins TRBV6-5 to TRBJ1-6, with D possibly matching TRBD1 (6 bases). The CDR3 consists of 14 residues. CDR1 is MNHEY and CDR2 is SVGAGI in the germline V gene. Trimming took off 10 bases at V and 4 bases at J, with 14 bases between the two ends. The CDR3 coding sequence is TGTGCCACCTGGATGGGGGCTTATAATTCACCCCTCCACTTT. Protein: CATWMGAYNSPLHF.

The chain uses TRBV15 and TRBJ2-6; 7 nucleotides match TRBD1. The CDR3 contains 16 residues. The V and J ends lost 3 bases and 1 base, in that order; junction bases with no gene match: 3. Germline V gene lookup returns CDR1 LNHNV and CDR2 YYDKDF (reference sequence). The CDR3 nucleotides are TGTGCCACCAGCAGGGGGGACAGATCTGGGGCCAACGTCCTGACTTTC. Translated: CATSRGDRSGANVLTF.

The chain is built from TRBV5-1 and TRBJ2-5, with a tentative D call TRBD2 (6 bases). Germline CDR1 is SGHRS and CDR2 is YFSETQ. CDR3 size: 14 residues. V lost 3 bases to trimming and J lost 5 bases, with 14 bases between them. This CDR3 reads CASSSGTLRETQYF. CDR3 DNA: TGCGCCAGCAGCTCTGGGACTCTGAGGGAGACCCAGTACTTC. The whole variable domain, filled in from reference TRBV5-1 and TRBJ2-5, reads KAGVTQTPRYLIKTRGQQVTLSCSPISGHRSVSWYQQTPGQGLQFLFEYFSETQRNKGNFPGRFSGRQFSNSRSEMNVSTLELGDSALYLCASSSGTLRETQYFGPGTRLLVL.

CDR3 coding DNA: TGTGCCAGCAATCGGGACTCCCAAGAGACCCAGTACTTC. Its translation is CASNRDSQETQYF. The rearrangement joins TRBV6-5 to TRBJ2-5, with D perhaps TRBD2 (6 bases). V lost 7 bases and J 1 base, leaving 10 bases between the germline ends. CDR1 and CDR2 (germline): MNHEY, SVGAGI. The CDR3 is 13 residues long.

The chain's CDR3 is CASSFSQGETQYF. The DNA for the CDR3 is TGTGCCAGCAGCTTTTCTCAGGGGGAGACCCAGTACTTC. The chain couples TRBV7-2 to TRBJ2-5, with D tentatively TRBD1 (6 bases). The V gene's germline CDR1 is SGHTA and CDR2 FQGNSA. V was trimmed by 3 bases and J by 5 bases, leaving 10 bases between them. The CDR3 covers 13 residues.

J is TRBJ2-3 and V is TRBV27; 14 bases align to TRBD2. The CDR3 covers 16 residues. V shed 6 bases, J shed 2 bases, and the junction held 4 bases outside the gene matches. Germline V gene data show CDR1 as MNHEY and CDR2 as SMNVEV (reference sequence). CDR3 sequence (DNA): TGTGCCAGCAGCCGACTAGCGGGAGGGAACACAGATACGCAGTATTTT. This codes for CASSRLAGGNTDTQYF.

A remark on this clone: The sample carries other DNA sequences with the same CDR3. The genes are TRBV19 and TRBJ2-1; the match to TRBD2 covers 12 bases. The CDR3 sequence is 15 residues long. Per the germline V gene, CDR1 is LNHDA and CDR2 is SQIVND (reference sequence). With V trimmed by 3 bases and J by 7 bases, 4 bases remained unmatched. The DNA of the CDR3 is TGTGCCAGTAGTATCCTAGCGGGAGGGCCTAATGAGCAGTTCTTC. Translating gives CASSILAGGPNEQFF.

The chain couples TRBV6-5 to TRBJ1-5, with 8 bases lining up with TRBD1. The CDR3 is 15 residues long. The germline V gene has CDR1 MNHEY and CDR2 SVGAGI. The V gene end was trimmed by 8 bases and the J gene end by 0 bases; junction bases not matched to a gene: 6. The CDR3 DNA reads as TGTGCCAGCGGACAGGGCCCTTATAGCAATCAGCCCCAGCATTTT. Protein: CASGQGPYSNQPQHF.

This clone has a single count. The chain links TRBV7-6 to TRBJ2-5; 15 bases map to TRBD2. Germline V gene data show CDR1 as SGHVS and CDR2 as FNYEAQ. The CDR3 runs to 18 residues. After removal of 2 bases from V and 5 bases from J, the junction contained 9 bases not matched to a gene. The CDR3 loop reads CASSLNLGTSGGPETQYF. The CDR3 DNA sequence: TGTGCCAGCAGCTTAAACCTCGGGACTAGCGGGGGGCCGGAGACCCAGTACTTC.

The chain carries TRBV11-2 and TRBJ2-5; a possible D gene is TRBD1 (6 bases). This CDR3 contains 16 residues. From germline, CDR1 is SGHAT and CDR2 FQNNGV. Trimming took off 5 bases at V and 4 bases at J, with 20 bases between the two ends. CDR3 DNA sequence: TGTGCCAGCAGCCCCCCAGGCGACAGGTCGTCAGAGACCCAGTACTTC. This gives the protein CASSPPGDRSSETQYF. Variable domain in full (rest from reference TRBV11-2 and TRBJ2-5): EAGVAQSPRYKIIEKRQSVAFWCNPISGHATLYWYQQILGQGPKLLIQFQNNGVVDDSQLPKDRFSAERLKGVDSTLKIQPAKLEDSAVYLCASSPPGDRSSETQYFGPGTRLLVL.

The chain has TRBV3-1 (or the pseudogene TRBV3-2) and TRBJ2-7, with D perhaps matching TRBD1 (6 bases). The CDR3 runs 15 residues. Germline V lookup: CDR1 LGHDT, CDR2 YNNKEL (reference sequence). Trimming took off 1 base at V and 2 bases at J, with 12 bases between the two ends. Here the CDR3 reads CASSQVPAGAYEQYF. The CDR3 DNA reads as TGTGCCAGCAGCCAAGTTCCTGCAGGGGCCTACGAGCAGTACTTC.

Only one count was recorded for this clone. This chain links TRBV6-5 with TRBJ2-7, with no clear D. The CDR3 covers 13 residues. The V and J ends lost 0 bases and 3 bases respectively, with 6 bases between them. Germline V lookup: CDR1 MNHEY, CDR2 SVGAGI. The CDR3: CASSYSLDYEQYF. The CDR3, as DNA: TGTGCCAGCAGTTACTCCTTAGACTACGAGCAGTACTTC.

DNA of the CDR3: TGTGCCAGCAGTCCGACCTCGGCAGGAATTTACTACGAGCAGTACTTC. This translates into CASSPTSAGIYYEQYF. The rearrangement joins TRBV27 to TRBJ2-7; D is ambiguous. V dropped 5 bases and J dropped 3 bases, with 20 bases sitting between them. This CDR3 region has 16 residues. CDR1 is MNHEY and CDR2 is SMNVEV in the germline V gene (reference sequence).

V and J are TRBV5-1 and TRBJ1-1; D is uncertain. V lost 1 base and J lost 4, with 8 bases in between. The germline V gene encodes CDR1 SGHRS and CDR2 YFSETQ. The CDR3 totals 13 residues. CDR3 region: CASSLNLLTEAFF. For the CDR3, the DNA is TGCGCCAGCAGCTTGAACTTACTCACTGAAGCTTTCTTT.

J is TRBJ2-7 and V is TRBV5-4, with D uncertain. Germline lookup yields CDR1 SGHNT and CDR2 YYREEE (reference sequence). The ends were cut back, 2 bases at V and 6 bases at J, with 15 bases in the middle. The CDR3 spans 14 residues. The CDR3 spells CASSFRSEGVEQYF. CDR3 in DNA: TGTGCCAGCAGCTTTAGGTCTGAAGGAGTCGAGCAGTACTTC.

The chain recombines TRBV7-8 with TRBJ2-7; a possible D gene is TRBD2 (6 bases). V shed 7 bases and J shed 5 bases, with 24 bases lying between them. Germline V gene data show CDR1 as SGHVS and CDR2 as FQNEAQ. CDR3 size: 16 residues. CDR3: CASNPPFGEEGDEQYF. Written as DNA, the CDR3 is TGTGCCAGCAACCCTCCGTTTGGGGAGGAGGGCGACGAGCAGTACTTC. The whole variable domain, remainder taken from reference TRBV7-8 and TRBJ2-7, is GAGVSQSPRYKVAKRGQDVALRCDPISGHVSLFWYQQALGQGPEFLTYFQNEAQLDKSGLPSDRFFAERPEGSVSTLKIQRTQQEDSAVYLCASNPPFGEEGDEQYFGPGTRLTVT.

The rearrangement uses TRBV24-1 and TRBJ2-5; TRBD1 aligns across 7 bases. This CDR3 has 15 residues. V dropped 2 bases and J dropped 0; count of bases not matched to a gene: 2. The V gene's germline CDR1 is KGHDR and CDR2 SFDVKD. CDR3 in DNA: TGTGCCACCAGTGATTCGGGACAGAACCAAGAGACCCAGTACTTC. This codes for CATSDSGQNQETQYF.

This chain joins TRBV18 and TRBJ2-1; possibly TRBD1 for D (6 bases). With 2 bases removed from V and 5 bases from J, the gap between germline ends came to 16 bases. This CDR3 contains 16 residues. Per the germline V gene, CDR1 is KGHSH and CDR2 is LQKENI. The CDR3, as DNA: TGTGCCAGCTCACCAGACCCCGTCAGGGGAAACAATGAGCAGTTCTTC. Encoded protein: CASSPDPVRGNNEQFF.

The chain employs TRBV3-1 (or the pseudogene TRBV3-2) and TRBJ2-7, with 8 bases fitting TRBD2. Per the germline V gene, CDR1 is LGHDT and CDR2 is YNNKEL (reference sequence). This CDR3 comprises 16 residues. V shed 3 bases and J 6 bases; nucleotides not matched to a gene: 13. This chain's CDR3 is CASSHAAGGGGGEQYF. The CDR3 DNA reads TGTGCCAGCAGCCACGCCGCGGGGGGCGGAGGAGGCGAGCAGTACTTC.